This T cell receptor beta chain is from a study of T cells in Graves' hyperthyroidism and ophthalmopathy. Amplification of TCR beta CDR3 regions used RNA as the template. During a first-round RT-PCR of the TCR CDR3, the HTBI primer set was used. TCRdb passed the multiplex PCR reads through MiXCR, listing each CDR3 protein once. The sample lists around 700,000 distinct CDR3 sequences, around 19% occurring once. V lost 4 bases and J lost 4, with 16 bases in between. The CDR3 runs 15 residues. From germline, CDR1 is SEHNR and CDR2 FQNEAQ (reference sequence). This clonotype was seen at least ten times. This chain links TRBV7-9 with TRBJ1-2; no firm D call. The source material was blood. The TCR originated in a woman aged 50 to 60 with Graves' hyperthyroidism that later progressed to Graves' ophthalmopathy. The CDR3 spells CASSYPAQSFYGYTF. CDR3 coding DNA: TGTGCCAGCAGCTACCCCGCGCAGAGCTTCTATGGCTACACCTTC.